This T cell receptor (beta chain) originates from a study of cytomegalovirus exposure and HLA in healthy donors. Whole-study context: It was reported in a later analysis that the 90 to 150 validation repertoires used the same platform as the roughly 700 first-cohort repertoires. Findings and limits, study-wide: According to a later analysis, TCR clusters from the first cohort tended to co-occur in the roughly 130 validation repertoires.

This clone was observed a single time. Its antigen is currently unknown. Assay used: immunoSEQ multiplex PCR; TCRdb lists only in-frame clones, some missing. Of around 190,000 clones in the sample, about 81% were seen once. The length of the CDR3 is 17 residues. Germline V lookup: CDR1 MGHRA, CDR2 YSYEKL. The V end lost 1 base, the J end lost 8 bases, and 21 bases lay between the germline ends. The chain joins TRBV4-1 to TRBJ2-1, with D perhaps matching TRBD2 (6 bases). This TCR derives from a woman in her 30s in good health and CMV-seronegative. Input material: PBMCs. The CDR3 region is CASSQVPLARVHYEQFF. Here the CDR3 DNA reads TGCGCCAGCAGCCAAGTACCACTAGCTCGCGTGCATTATGAGCAGTTCTTC.